This TCR beta chain was found in a study of cytomegalovirus exposure and HLA in healthy donors. Study-level findings and limits: Within a later analysis, the majority of CMV-associated TCR beta chains appeared HLA-restricted. When analyzed later, a missense DCLRE1C variant was found to be linked to TCR beta V- and J-gene trimming.

By proportion, this clone is medium-sized (0.01 to 0.1%). Its target is not known. 13 Jbeta primers and 60 Vbeta primers were used for the PCR. The data were produced by immunoSEQ multiplex PCR, yet TCRdb's version contains in-frame clones alone and is incomplete. Of roughly 110,000 clones listed, around three quarters are singletons. The CDR3 has 15 residues. V lost 0 bases and J lost 6, with 14 bases in between. Germline loops: CDR1 LGHNA, CDR2 YNFKEQ. V is TRBV4-2 and J is TRBJ1-2; D not certain. Input material: PBMCs. The clonotype originates from a human donor in good health. The CDR3 region has the DNA TGTGCCAGCAGCCAAGATTATCCGGGGAGTGATGGCTACACCTTC. It yields the protein CASSQDYPGSDGYTF.